What follows are 12 T cell receptor beta chains derived from one specimen sequenced in a study of chronic HIV infection and antiretroviral therapy. TCRdb re-derived calls from the 5' RACE reads in MiXCR, one entry per CDR3 protein. Here the sample spans about 38,000 distinct CDR3 sequences, approximately 7.4% being singletons. Sequencing used peripheral blood. The receptor source for this set is an adult who had HIV and had not received antiretroviral therapy, or was an uninfected healthy control (not recorded which).

The table lists this clonotype with many counts. The V call is TRBV28, the J call TRBJ2-5; the D is unclear. The length of the CDR3 is 13 residues. Trimming took 2 bases from V and 5 from J, leaving 9 bases between them. Germline CDR1 is MDHEN and CDR2 is SYDVKM. CDR3 loop: CASSLVQPETQYF. The CDR3 DNA reads as TGTGCCAGCAGTTTAGTCCAACCGGAGACCCAGTACTTC.

This clonotype was found many times. This chain uses TRBV5-1 with TRBJ2-2; D is uncertain. CDR3 length: 16 amino acids. Trimming took 0 bases from V and 0 from J, leaving 9 bases between them. The germline V gene encodes CDR1 SGHRS and CDR2 YFSETQ. The CDR3 sequence is CASSLGRNTNTGELFF. The CDR3 bases are TGCGCCAGCAGCTTGGGGCGGAATACGAACACCGGGGAGCTGTTTTTT.

This clonotype was seen a handful of times. V usage is TRBV6-5 and J usage is TRBJ2-7; tentatively, D is TRBD1 or TRBD2 (5 bases each). There are 14 residues in the CDR3. Looked up from germline, CDR1 is MNHEY and CDR2 is SVGAGI. V was cut by 6 bases and J by 2 bases, with 14 bases left in between. CDR3 loop: CASRLRDGAYEQYF. DNA of the CDR3: TGTGCCAGCAGGCTCCGGGACGGGGCCTACGAGCAGTACTTC.

V usage is TRBV20-1 and J usage is TRBJ2-3; no definite D call. Germline V gene sequence: CDR1 DFQATT, CDR2 SNEGSKA (reference sequence). The CDR3 spans 15 residues. V was clipped by 3 bases and J by 2 bases, with 15 bases between them. The DNA of the CDR3 is TGCAGTGCTAGTTCGGGTCAGGAATACACAGATACGCAGTATTTT. Translated, it gives CSASSGQEYTDTQYF.

This clonotype came up many times. The J gene is TRBJ2-2, the V gene TRBV28, with TRBD1 matching 7 bases. The V and J ends lost 4 bases and 7 bases, in that order; junction bases with no gene match: 3. Germline CDR1 is MDHEN and CDR2 is SYDVKM. There are 13 residues in the CDR3. The CDR3 DNA is TGTGCCAGCAGTTCACAGGGGTTCGGGGAGCTGTTTTTT. Translating gives CASSSQGFGELFF.

This clonotype was seen repeatedly, ten times or more. The chain's CDR3 is CAWSVGGAGEQYF. The CDR3 region has the DNA TGTGCCTGGAGTGTAGGGGGGGCTGGCGAGCAGTACTTC. The rearrangement links TRBV30 to TRBJ2-7; D is possibly TRBD2 (7 bases). Between the trimmed V and J ends, which lost 0 bases and 6 bases, there was a span of 12 bases. Germline V gives CDR1 GTSNPN, CDR2 SVGIG (reference sequence). The CDR3 has 13 residues.

The V gene is TRBV20-1, the J gene TRBJ2-1; TRBD2 aligns across 15 bases. CDR3 length: 18 residues. Germline V CDR1 and CDR2: DFQATT, SNEGSKA (reference sequence). V lost 1 base, J lost 7 bases, and 11 bases stayed unmatched. CDR3 sequence (DNA): TGCAGTGCTAGAGGCGGACTAGCGGGAGGGGGGGGAAGGAATGAGCAGTTCTTC. Its translation is CSARGGLAGGGGRNEQFF.

This clonotype came up many times. The chain carries TRBV6-2 or TRBV6-3 and TRBJ2-1; 9 bases align to TRBD1. The V gene end was trimmed by 4 bases and the J gene end by 4 bases; junction bases not matched to a gene: 5. Germline V gene data show CDR1 as MNHEY and CDR2 as SVGEGT. There are 15 residues in the CDR3. CDR3 residues: CASSWTGVLYNEQFF. As DNA, the CDR3 is TGTGCCAGCAGTTGGACAGGGGTCTTATACAATGAGCAGTTCTTC.

This clonotype was counted at least ten times. The genes are TRBV20-1 and TRBJ2-1, with D maybe TRBD2 (5 bases). Germline V gene lookup returns CDR1 DFQATT and CDR2 SNEGSKA (reference sequence). CDR3 length: 13 residues. V lost 6 bases to trimming and J lost 9 bases, with 18 bases between them. This CDR3 reads CSARRGSEAEQFF. The CDR3 DNA reads as TGCAGTGCCCGACGAGGGTCAGAGGCTGAGCAGTTCTTC.

This clonotype has only a few counts. V usage is TRBV15 and J usage is TRBJ2-6; D possibly corresponds to TRBD2 (6 bases). The germline V gene has CDR1 LNHNV and CDR2 YYDKDF (reference sequence). The CDR3 loop spans 16 amino acids. Trimming took 4 bases from V and 0 from J, leaving 10 bases between them. In DNA form, the CDR3 reads TGTGCCACCAGCATAACGGAGGGCTCTGGGGCCAACGTCCTGACTTTC. Translated: CATSITEGSGANVLTF.

This clonotype was observed many times. The chain is built from TRBV28 and TRBJ1-2, with TRBD1 as a possible D gene (6 bases). V was shortened by 2 bases and J by 5 bases, with 15 bases between the two germline ends. The CDR3 extends over 15 amino acids. From germline, CDR1 is MDHEN and CDR2 SYDVKM. The CDR3 is CASSLMGVQGYGYTF. The CDR3 DNA follows: TGTGCCAGCAGTTTAATGGGAGTCCAGGGGTATGGCTACACCTTC.

This clonotype showed up just a few times. The chain links TRBV6-6 to TRBJ2-3; no clear D gene. V was trimmed by 7 bases and J by 2 bases, leaving 10 bases between them. Germline lookup yields CDR1 MNHNY and CDR2 SVGAGI (reference sequence). This CDR3 region has 13 residues. The CDR3 DNA follows: TGTGCCAGCAACGAGTATTTCACAGATACGCAGTATTTT. Its translation: CASNEYFTDTQYF.